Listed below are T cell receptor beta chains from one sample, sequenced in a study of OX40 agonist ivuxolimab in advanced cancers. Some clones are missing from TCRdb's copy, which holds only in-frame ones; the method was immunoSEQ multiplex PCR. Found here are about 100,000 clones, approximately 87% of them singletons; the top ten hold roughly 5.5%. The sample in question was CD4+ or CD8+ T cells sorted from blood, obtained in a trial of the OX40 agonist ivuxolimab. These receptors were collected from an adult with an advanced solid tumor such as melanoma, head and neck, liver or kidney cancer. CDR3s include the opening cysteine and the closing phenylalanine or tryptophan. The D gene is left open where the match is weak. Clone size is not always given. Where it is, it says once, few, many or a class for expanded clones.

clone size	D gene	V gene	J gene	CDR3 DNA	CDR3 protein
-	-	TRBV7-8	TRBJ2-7	TGTGCCAGCAGCTTATTAGAGGTCGGATCACCGATCTCCTACGAGCAGTACTTC	CASSLLEVGSPISYEQYF
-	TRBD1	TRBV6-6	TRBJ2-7	TGTGCCAGCAGGGGGACAGGGACGTACTACGAGCAGTACTTC	CASRGTGTYYEQYF
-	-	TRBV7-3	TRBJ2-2	TGTGCCAGCAGCTCACAAACCGGGGAGCTGTTTTTT	CASSSQTGELFF
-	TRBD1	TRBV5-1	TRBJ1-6	TGCGCCAGCAGCTTGGGGACAGGGAGCGGATCACCCCTCCACTTT	CASSLGTGSGSPLHF
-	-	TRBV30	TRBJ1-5	TGTGCCTGGAGTGTAGGGGAAGATCAGCCCCAGCATTTT	CAWSVGEDQPQHF
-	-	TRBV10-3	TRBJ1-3	TGTGCCATCAGGGACGGTTTCTCTGGAAACACCATATATTTT	CAIRDGFSGNTIYF
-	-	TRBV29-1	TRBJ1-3	TGCAGCGTTGAAGCGGCAGGGGGAAACACCATATATTTT	CSVEAAGGNTIYF
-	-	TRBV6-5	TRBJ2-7	TGTGCCAGCAGCCCGTCCTACGAGCAGTACTTC	CASSPSYEQYF
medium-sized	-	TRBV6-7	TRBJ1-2	TGTGCCAGCAGCCGAGGTCCGGGGAGATCCTACTATGGCTACACCTTC	CASSRGPGRSYYGYTF
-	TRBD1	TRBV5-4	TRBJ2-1	TGTGCCAGCAGCCGTGGACAGGGGGCGTCAGTGTGGGAAGTGGAGTTCTTC	CASSRGQGASVWEVEFF
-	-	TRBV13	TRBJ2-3	TGTGCCATTCCCGTAAGGGGTACGCAGTATTTT	CAIPVRGTQYF
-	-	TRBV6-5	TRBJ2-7	TGTGCCAGCAGTTACGAAGGGCGGCCCTACGAGCAGTACTTC	CASSYEGRPYEQYF
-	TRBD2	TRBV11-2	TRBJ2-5	TGTGCCAGCAGCTATGGTAGCGGGCAAGAGACCCAGTACTTC	CASSYGSGQETQYF
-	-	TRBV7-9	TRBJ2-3	TGTGCCAGCAGCTTAGCTCCGCGGGGCAGCACAGATACGCAGTATTTT	CASSLAPRGSTDTQYF
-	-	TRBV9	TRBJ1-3	TGTGCCAGCAGCGTAGAAGTCGGGATTGTAGACACCATATATTTT	CASSVEVGIVDTIYF
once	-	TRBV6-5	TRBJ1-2	TGTGCCAGCAGCCATGGTCCCCTGGGGGTCGGCTACACCTTC	CASSHGPLGVGYTF
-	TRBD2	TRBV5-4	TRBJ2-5	TGTGCCAGCACCATGACTAGCGGGGGACAAGAGACCCAGTACTTC	CASTMTSGGQETQYF
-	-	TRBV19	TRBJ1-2	TGTGCCAGTAGTATAAACAGTGATAACTATGGCTACACCTTC	CASSINSDNYGYTF
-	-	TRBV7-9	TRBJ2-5	TGTGCCAGCAGCTTAGGAACAGGGGAGGGAGAGACCCAGTACTTC	CASSLGTGEGETQYF
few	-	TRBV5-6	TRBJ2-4	TGTGCCAGCAGCTTGGCCGCAGGGGCCAAAAACATTCAGTACTTC	CASSLAAGAKNIQYF
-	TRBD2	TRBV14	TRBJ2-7	TGTGCCAGCAGCCTCTACTATAGCGGGAGTTTTCAAGGGTTCTACGAGCAGTACTTC	CASSLYYSGSFQGFYEQYF
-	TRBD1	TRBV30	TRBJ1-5	TGTGCCTGGAGCGACACAGGGGGTATTCAGCCCCAGCATTTT	CAWSDTGGIQPQHF
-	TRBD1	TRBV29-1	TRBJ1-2	TGCAGCGTTTCTGGACAGGGCTATGGCTACACCTTC	CSVSGQGYGYTF
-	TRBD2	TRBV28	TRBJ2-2	TGTGCCAGCAGTTTTTTGGGACTAGCGGGCGGACCTCTAGGCGGGGAGCTGTTTTTT	CASSFLGLAGGPLGGELFF